A selection of T cell receptor beta chains follows, all from one sample in a study of cytomegalovirus exposure and HLA in healthy donors. Profiling relied on immunoSEQ multiplex PCR, and the TCRdb table lists in-frame clones only, not all of them. The table has under 170,000 clones, roughly three quarters seen once. Material for sequencing was PBMCs. These receptors were obtained from a human donor in good health. Each CDR3 is given with its conserved first and last residue. Fields, in order: J gene, V gene, clone size, D gene, CDR3 DNA, CDR3 protein. The D gene is left open where the match is weak. A row's size may be missing; if present it is once, few, many or a size class.

j_call: TRBJ1-3
v_call: TRBV13
clone_size: .
d_call: .
cdr3_nt: TGTGCCAGCAGCTTCGGCACGTGGCCCGGAGATTCTGGAAACACCATATATTTT
cdr3_aa: CASSFGTWPGDSGNTIYF

j_call: TRBJ2-5
v_call: TRBV7-9
clone_size: .
d_call: .
cdr3_nt: TGTGCCAGCAGCTTCTTCGGGTCGCCAGAGGAGCAGTACTTC
cdr3_aa: CASSFFGSPEEQYF

j_call: TRBJ1-3
v_call: TRBV7-9
clone_size: .
d_call: TRBD1
cdr3_nt: TGTGCCAGCAGCAAGACAGGGGCCGGAAACACCATATATTTT
cdr3_aa: CASSKTGAGNTIYF

j_call: TRBJ1-4
v_call: TRBV14
clone_size: .
d_call: .
cdr3_nt: TGTGCCAGCAGCCAACTTCGGGGGTCGTCTAATGAAAAACTGTTTTTT
cdr3_aa: CASSQLRGSSNEKLFF

j_call: TRBJ2-7
v_call: TRBV19
clone_size: .
d_call: TRBD1
cdr3_nt: TGTGCCACCGTGGACAGGGGTGCCCACGAGCAGTACTTC
cdr3_aa: CATVDRGAHEQYF

j_call: TRBJ2-3
v_call: TRBV25-1
clone_size: .
d_call: .
cdr3_nt: TGTGCCAGCAGTACGCGGCACACAGATACGCAGTATTTT
cdr3_aa: CASSTRHTDTQYF

j_call: TRBJ2-3
v_call: TRBV13
clone_size: .
d_call: TRBD1
cdr3_nt: TGTGCCAGCAGCTTAGGATCGGGACAGGGGTTAGATACGCAGTATTTT
cdr3_aa: CASSLGSGQGLDTQYF

j_call: TRBJ1-1
v_call: TRBV2
clone_size: .
d_call: .
cdr3_nt: TGTGCCAGCAGAGGGGAAAGCGCTGAAGCTTTCTTT
cdr3_aa: CASRGESAEAFF

j_call: TRBJ1-2
v_call: TRBV18
clone_size: .
d_call: .
cdr3_nt: TGTGCCAGCTCACCGCCGGGGGGGAACTATGGCTACACCTTC
cdr3_aa: CASSPPGGNYGYTF

j_call: TRBJ1-3
v_call: TRBV15
clone_size: .
d_call: .
cdr3_nt: TGTGCCACCAGCAGAGATCGAGGCGGGACTACTACTGGAAACACCATATATTTT
cdr3_aa: CATSRDRGGTTTGNTIYF

j_call: TRBJ2-1
v_call: TRBV30
clone_size: .
d_call: TRBD2
cdr3_nt: TGTGCCTGGAGCCCCCCGGGACTAGCGGGGGGCAACTCCTACAATGAGCAGTTCTTC
cdr3_aa: CAWSPPGLAGGNSYNEQFF

j_call: TRBJ1-2
v_call: TRBV6-1
clone_size: .
d_call: TRBD1
cdr3_nt: TGTGCCAGCAGTGAAGCTGCCCCAGGGACAGATTATGGCTACACCTTC
cdr3_aa: CASSEAAPGTDYGYTF

j_call: TRBJ2-3
v_call: TRBV27
clone_size: .
d_call: .
cdr3_nt: TGTGCCAGCAGTGTCTGGCGGGACACAGATACGCAGTATTTT
cdr3_aa: CASSVWRDTDTQYF

j_call: TRBJ1-2
v_call: TRBV5-1
clone_size: .
d_call: TRBD1
cdr3_nt: TGCGCCAGCAGCTTACGCGGGACAGACTATGGCTACACCTTC
cdr3_aa: CASSLRGTDYGYTF

j_call: TRBJ1-3
v_call: TRBV7-9
clone_size: once
d_call: TRBD1
cdr3_nt: TGTGCCAGCAGCGACAGGGGCTCTGGAAACACCATATATTTT
cdr3_aa: CASSDRGSGNTIYF

j_call: TRBJ2-7
v_call: TRBV27
clone_size: .
d_call: .
cdr3_nt: TGTGCCAGCAGTCCGGACTCAGGGGCCTACGAGCAGTACTTC
cdr3_aa: CASSPDSGAYEQYF

j_call: TRBJ2-3
v_call: TRBV5-1
clone_size: .
d_call: TRBD2
cdr3_nt: TGCGCCAGCAGGACTGATACTAGCGGGACTACTAGGAGCCGCACAGATACGCAGTATTTT
cdr3_aa: CASRTDTSGTTRSRTDTQYF

j_call: TRBJ1-2
v_call: TRBV28
clone_size: .
d_call: TRBD1
cdr3_nt: TGTGCCAGCAGACCGACCGGGACAGGGGATGGCTACACCTTC
cdr3_aa: CASRPTGTGDGYTF

j_call: TRBJ2-7
v_call: TRBV28
clone_size: .
d_call: .
cdr3_nt: TGTGCCAGCAGCCTACGGGGCGAGCAGTACTTC
cdr3_aa: CASSLRGEQYF

j_call: TRBJ2-6
v_call: TRBV9
clone_size: .
d_call: .
cdr3_nt: TGTGCCAGCAGCCCACGGACAGTGTCCTCTGCGGCCAACGTCCTGACTTTC
cdr3_aa: CASSPRTVSSAANVLTF

j_call: TRBJ2-7
v_call: TRBV4-1
clone_size: .
d_call: TRBD2
cdr3_nt: TGCGCCAGCAGCCAAGTAGGGACTAGCGGGTACGAGCAGTACTTC
cdr3_aa: CASSQVGTSGYEQYF

j_call: TRBJ2-7
v_call: TRBV5-5
clone_size: .
d_call: TRBD1
cdr3_nt: TGTGCCAGCAGTCGGGACAGCGTTCCCTACGAGCAGTACTTC
cdr3_aa: CASSRDSVPYEQYF

j_call: TRBJ2-3
v_call: TRBV5-4
clone_size: few
d_call: TRBD2
cdr3_nt: TGTGCCAGCAGCCATCGGCTAGCGGGGGGTGATACGCAGTATTTT
cdr3_aa: CASSHRLAGGDTQYF

j_call: TRBJ2-7
v_call: TRBV5-5
clone_size: .
d_call: .
cdr3_nt: TGTGCCAGCAGCCGAGGGTACGAGCAGTACTTC
cdr3_aa: CASSRGYEQYF

j_call: TRBJ1-2
v_call: TRBV7-2
clone_size: .
d_call: .
cdr3_nt: TGTGCCAGCAGCTTAGCGGGAGGGGCAGAAGGTGGCTACACCTTC
cdr3_aa: CASSLAGGAEGGYTF

j_call: TRBJ2-3
v_call: TRBV18
clone_size: .
d_call: .
cdr3_nt: TGTGCCAGCTCACCAGACAGATCCACAGATACGCAGTATTTT
cdr3_aa: CASSPDRSTDTQYF

j_call: TRBJ1-4
v_call: TRBV7-9
clone_size: once
d_call: .
cdr3_nt: TGTGCCAGCAGCTTAGTGGTCGGCAGGGGCGCTGGAAAACTGTTTTTT
cdr3_aa: CASSLVVGRGAGKLFF

j_call: TRBJ2-7
v_call: TRBV28
clone_size: .
d_call: .
cdr3_nt: TGTGCCAGCAGTTTCCCCCGAAGCAACTACGAGCAGTACTTC
cdr3_aa: CASSFPRSNYEQYF

j_call: TRBJ2-5
v_call: TRBV30
clone_size: .
d_call: TRBD2
cdr3_nt: TGTGCCTGGAGTGCCCGCTCCCTCAGCGGGGGAACTAAAGTCAACTTC
cdr3_aa: CAWSARSLSGGTKVNF

j_call: TRBJ2-5
v_call: TRBV5-4
clone_size: .
d_call: TRBD1
cdr3_nt: TGTGCCAGCAGCCTTCAGGGGGCTCAAGAGACCCAGTACTTC
cdr3_aa: CASSLQGAQETQYF

j_call: TRBJ1-3
v_call: TRBV7-8
clone_size: once
d_call: .
cdr3_nt: TGTGCCAGCAGCTTACTCAGGGGAGGAAACACCATATATTTT
cdr3_aa: CASSLLRGGNTIYF

j_call: TRBJ1-1
v_call: TRBV18
clone_size: .
d_call: .
cdr3_nt: TGTGCCAGCTCACCATCTGGACAGCGGACTGAAGCTTTCTTT
cdr3_aa: CASSPSGQRTEAFF

j_call: TRBJ1-1
v_call: TRBV5-6
clone_size: .
d_call: .
cdr3_nt: TGTGCCAGCAGCGTTTCGACAGGTACTGAAGCTTTCTTT
cdr3_aa: CASSVSTGTEAFF

j_call: TRBJ1-2
v_call: TRBV4-1
clone_size: .
d_call: .
cdr3_nt: TGCGCCAGCAACCTGGTCCCGGAGGGAAACTATGGCTACACCTTC
cdr3_aa: CASNLVPEGNYGYTF

j_call: TRBJ2-1
v_call: TRBV4-3
clone_size: .
d_call: .
cdr3_nt: TGCGCCAGCAGCCAAGAAGCGGCGGGCGGAAGGCGGGATGAGCAGTTCTTC
cdr3_aa: CASSQEAAGGRRDEQFF

j_call: TRBJ1-2
v_call: TRBV10-1
clone_size: .
d_call: .
cdr3_nt: TGCGCCAGCAGCGCAGACACGAACTATGGCTACACCTTC
cdr3_aa: CASSADTNYGYTF

j_call: TRBJ1-2
v_call: TRBV5-1
clone_size: few
d_call: TRBD1
cdr3_nt: TGCGCCAGCACCAAATACTCCGGGACAGGGGGCTTCCCGGGCTACACCTTC
cdr3_aa: CASTKYSGTGGFPGYTF

j_call: TRBJ2-3
v_call: TRBV7-2
clone_size: .
d_call: TRBD2
cdr3_nt: TGTGCCAGCTATACTAGCGTCGAGCCGGAAGATACGCAGTATTTT
cdr3_aa: CASYTSVEPEDTQYF

j_call: TRBJ2-7
v_call: TRBV19
clone_size: few
d_call: .
cdr3_nt: TGTGCCAGTAGTGTTGGGGACACCGCCTACGAGCAGTACTTC
cdr3_aa: CASSVGDTAYEQYF

j_call: TRBJ2-7
v_call: TRBV19
clone_size: .
d_call: TRBD1
cdr3_nt: TGTGCCAGTAGTATTAGAAAGGACAGGGGGTACGAGCAGTACTTC
cdr3_aa: CASSIRKDRGYEQYF

j_call: TRBJ1-1
v_call: TRBV6-6
clone_size: .
d_call: .
cdr3_nt: TGTGCCAGCAGTTGGCTCCCCGGGACTAGGGGGAGCGAAGCTTTCTTT
cdr3_aa: CASSWLPGTRGSEAFF

j_call: TRBJ1-4
v_call: TRBV5-1
clone_size: .
d_call: .
cdr3_nt: TGCGCCAGCAGTTTTGGACAGACAACTAATGAAAAACTGTTTTTT
cdr3_aa: CASSFGQTTNEKLFF

j_call: TRBJ2-2
v_call: TRBV15
clone_size: .
d_call: TRBD2
cdr3_nt: TGTGCCACCAGCAGAGATGTTCGAGTAGCGGGAGGGGCCGGGGAGCTGTTTTTT
cdr3_aa: CATSRDVRVAGGAGELFF

j_call: TRBJ2-7
v_call: TRBV1
clone_size: .
d_call: .
cdr3_nt: TGCACCAGCAGCCTCTCGAGACTAGCGGGACCCTACGAGCAGTACTTC
cdr3_aa: CTSSLSRLAGPYEQYF

j_call: TRBJ2-3
v_call: TRBV6-6
clone_size: .
d_call: .
cdr3_nt: TGTGCCAGCAGTTCCCCGCGGGGACGCACAGATACGCAGTATTTT
cdr3_aa: CASSSPRGRTDTQYF

j_call: TRBJ1-5
v_call: TRBV6-1
clone_size: .
d_call: .
cdr3_nt: TGTGCCAGCAGTGCATCAGGGGCCGAACAGCCCCAGCATTTT
cdr3_aa: CASSASGAEQPQHF

j_call: TRBJ2-3
v_call: TRBV7-6
clone_size: .
d_call: TRBD2
cdr3_nt: TGTGCCTCCGGCCGGGGGGGTAGCACAGATACGCAGTATTTT
cdr3_aa: CASGRGGSTDTQYF

j_call: TRBJ2-7
v_call: TRBV28
clone_size: .
d_call: TRBD1
cdr3_nt: TGTGCCAGCAGTCCCCCCGGACAGGGTAGGAGCGAGCAGTACTTC
cdr3_aa: CASSPPGQGRSEQYF

j_call: TRBJ2-3
v_call: TRBV27
clone_size: .
d_call: TRBD2
cdr3_nt: TGTGCCAGCAGAAGACTAGCGGGGTTCACAGATACGCAGTATTTT
cdr3_aa: CASRRLAGFTDTQYF

j_call: TRBJ1-1
v_call: TRBV29-1
clone_size: .
d_call: .
cdr3_nt: TGCAGCGCCCACTACGGGGGTCCCAACACTGAAGCTTTCTTT
cdr3_aa: CSAHYGGPNTEAFF

j_call: TRBJ1-1
v_call: TRBV28
clone_size: .
d_call: TRBD1
cdr3_nt: TGTGCCAGCAGTTTTGAAGCTTGGACAGGGTCGGGCAACACTGAAGCTTTCTTT
cdr3_aa: CASSFEAWTGSGNTEAFF

j_call: TRBJ2-2
v_call: TRBV6-6
clone_size: .
d_call: .
cdr3_nt: TGTGCCAGCAGTTACTCTACACCGGGGGAGCTGTTTTTT
cdr3_aa: CASSYSTPGELFF

j_call: TRBJ2-1
v_call: TRBV5-6
clone_size: .
d_call: .
cdr3_nt: TGTGCCAGCAGCTTGGGTGCTAGCTCTGAGCAGTTCTTC
cdr3_aa: CASSLGASSEQFF

j_call: TRBJ1-1
v_call: TRBV5-1
clone_size: .
d_call: TRBD1
cdr3_nt: TGCGCCAGCAGCTTGGGTCGGGACAGGGTCACGAACACTGAAGCTTTCTTT
cdr3_aa: CASSLGRDRVTNTEAFF

j_call: TRBJ1-2
v_call: TRBV4-1
clone_size: once
d_call: .
cdr3_nt: TGCGCCAGCAGCCAATTCCGTGATCGGTCTGACTATGGCTACACCTTC
cdr3_aa: CASSQFRDRSDYGYTF

j_call: TRBJ2-7
v_call: TRBV19
clone_size: .
d_call: .
cdr3_nt: TGTGCCAGTAAGGCCAGAGGGAACTACGAGCAGTACTTC
cdr3_aa: CASKARGNYEQYF

j_call: TRBJ2-7
v_call: TRBV7-9
clone_size: .
d_call: TRBD2
cdr3_nt: TGTGCCAGCAGCGGAGGGACTAGCGGGAGGTCAAACGAGCAGTACTTC
cdr3_aa: CASSGGTSGRSNEQYF

j_call: TRBJ1-6
v_call: TRBV5-4
clone_size: .
d_call: TRBD1
cdr3_nt: TGTGCCAGCAGCTGGGACAGGGGGTTAGGTTCACCCCTCCACTTT
cdr3_aa: CASSWDRGLGSPLHF

j_call: TRBJ2-1
v_call: TRBV4-1
clone_size: .
d_call: .
cdr3_nt: TGCGCCAGCAGCCAAGAGCGCAGGGGGGATGAGCAGTTCTTC
cdr3_aa: CASSQERRGDEQFF

j_call: TRBJ2-3
v_call: TRBV29-1
clone_size: .
d_call: .
cdr3_nt: TGCAGCGTTCTGGGCCGACCGAGGGGCACAGATACGCAGTATTTT
cdr3_aa: CSVLGRPRGTDTQYF